The clone carrying this T cell receptor beta chain was seen a few times. Trimming left V 4 bases short and J 9 bases short, with 16 bases between. There are 14 residues in the CDR3. Germline CDR1 reads MNHEY; CDR2 reads SVGAGI. This record belongs to a study of T cells in Graves' hyperthyroidism and ophthalmopathy. Amplification yielded TCR beta CDR3 regions, with RNA transcripts as the source. The HTBI primer set served for first-round RT-PCR of the TCR CDR3. TCRdb reanalysed the multiplex PCR reads using MiXCR and keeps one entry per CDR3 protein. The sample carries about 600,000 distinct CDR3 sequences, 14% recorded once.

This TCR was recovered from a woman between 18 and 29 years old with Graves' ophthalmopathy. The genes are TRBV6-5 and TRBJ2-1; unclear D gene. The sample was blood. The CDR3 sequence is CASSLPSGSAEQFF. The CDR3 DNA reads TGTGCCAGCAGTTTACCTTCCGGGTCCGCTGAGCAGTTCTTC.